The 6 T cell receptor beta chains below all came from one sample that was sequenced in a study of shared clonotypes between healthy human individuals (TCRdb year 2020). The library came from the immunoSEQ multiplex PCR assay. Imported from immuneACCESS, the table was reduced by TCRdb to in-frame sequences with V and J called. These copies leave out some clones; in studies compared against another copy, an unresolved V gene accounts for under half, and the cause of the remainder is not known. This sample lists around 2.3 million clones; almost 96% were detected once. The ten biggest clones cover 0.1% to 0.15% of the sample. Sequencing input: naive CD4+ T cells sorted from blood. The cell subset or site label of this sample denotes: CD45RA+ positively selected. The origin of the receptors is a man aged 18 to 35 in good health.

The chain is built from TRBV5-6 and TRBJ2-1; 9 bases match TRBD1. Germline V lookup: CDR1 SGHDT, CDR2 YYEEEE. V shed 3 bases, J shed 7 bases, and the junction held 8 bases outside the gene matches. The CDR3 runs to 15 residues. CDR3 residues: CASSWGTGMGNEQFF. Written as DNA, the CDR3 is TGTGCCAGCAGCTGGGGGACAGGGATGGGAAATGAGCAGTTCTTC.

The chain uses TRBV4-1 and TRBJ2-2; the match to TRBD2 covers 10 bases. Germline CDR1 and CDR2: MGHRA and YSYEKL. The trim removed 0 bases at V and 5 bases at J, leaving 6 bases unmatched. This CDR3 comprises 17 residues. The CDR3 is CASSQDSGRAQTGELFF. For the CDR3, the DNA is TGCGCCAGCAGCCAAGACAGCGGGAGGGCCCAAACCGGGGAGCTGTTTTTT.

Comments on this clone: Other nucleotide sequences in the sample specify the same CDR3. The V call is TRBV28, the J call TRBJ2-7; tentatively, D is TRBD1 (5 bases). This CDR3 spans 12 amino acids. Trimming pared 2 bases from V and 4 bases from J, leaving 6 bases between. Germline V CDR1 and CDR2: MDHEN, SYDVKM. The CDR3 DNA reads as TGTGCCAGCAGTTTACAGGGATACGAGCAGTACTTC. Amino acids: CASSLQGYEQYF.

This clone was seen just once. The chain couples TRBV6-6 to TRBJ1-4; no clear D gene. CDR1 and CDR2 from the germline V gene are MNHNY and SVGAGI (reference sequence). The CDR3 is 14 residues long. The ends were cut back, 2 bases at V and 8 bases at J, with 12 bases in the middle. As DNA, the CDR3 is TGTGCCAGCAGTTACGGGCAGGCGGGCGAAAAACTGTTTTTT. As protein: CASSYGQAGEKLFF.

This chain links TRBV6-6 with TRBJ2-7; 7 nucleotides line up with TRBD2. The CDR3 is 14 residues long. The germline CDR1 and CDR2 sequences are MNHNY and SVGAGI (reference sequence). Trimming took 5 bases from V and 2 from J; bases not matched to a gene: 6. The CDR3 DNA is TGTGCCAGCAGTGTCCGCGGGACTACCTACGAGCAGTACTTC. Translating gives CASSVRGTTYEQYF.

V gene TRBV25-1 combines with J gene TRBJ1-4; D unclear. V lost 5 bases, J lost 6 bases, and 4 bases lay in between. The CDR3 is made up of 11 amino acids. Germline V lookup: CDR1 MGHDK, CDR2 SYGVNS. CDR3 residues: CASSSYEKLFF. For the CDR3, the DNA is TGTGCCAGCAGTTCCTATGAAAAACTGTTTTTT.